The rows below give T cell receptor beta chains drawn from one sample of a study of blood T cells in healthy people across ages. TCRdb re-called the 5' RACE reads through MiXCR, storing one row per CDR3 protein. This sample has 700,000 or so distinct CDR3 sequences, with 40% to 45% found just once. Sequencing was done on a sample of blood. These receptors originate from a man older than 75 in good health. CDR3s include the opening cysteine and the closing phenylalanine or tryptophan. Each record gives: J gene, D gene, clone size, V gene, CDR3 DNA, CDR3 protein. A D gene is named only where the DNA matches it firmly. For some rows the clone size is stated as once, few or many, or as a class when expanded; others skip it.

>TRBJ2-5|NA|few|TRBV20-1
TGCAGTGCCCCACGGCAGCAAGAGACCCAGTACTTC
CSAPRQQETQYF
>TRBJ2-7|TRBD1|NA|TRBV29-1
TGCAGCGTTGAAGAGGGTGGGGCAGGGGGCTACGAGCAGTACTTC
CSVEEGGAGGYEQYF
>TRBJ2-5|NA|NA|TRBV6-2/TRBV6-3
TGTGCCAGCAGTTACGCTAGTCCTCAGACCCAGTACTTC
CASSYASPQTQYF
>TRBJ2-7|TRBD1|NA|TRBV24-1
TGTGCCACCGCCAGGGGGAAGGCGTACGAGCAGTACTTC
CATARGKAYEQYF
>TRBJ1-2|NA|few|TRBV7-2
TGTGCCAGCAGTCAGACAATTAACTATGGCTACACCTTC
CASSQTINYGYTF
>TRBJ1-1|NA|many|TRBV6-2/TRBV6-3
TGTGCCAGCAGTTCCACTGAAGCTTTCTTT
CASSSTEAFF
>TRBJ2-3|NA|NA|TRBV9
TGTGCCAGCAGCGTGGGGCCCCCAGATACGCAGTATTTT
CASSVGPPDTQYF
>TRBJ2-5|NA|many|TRBV7-2
TGTGCCAGCAGCCCCCGGTCCAGCGGCCAAGAGACCCAGTACTTC
CASSPRSSGQETQYF
>TRBJ1-2|NA|NA|TRBV12-3/TRBV12-4
TGTGCCAGCAGTTTAGGAGGGTCAGCTAACTATGGCTACACCTTC
CASSLGGSANYGYTF
>TRBJ1-4|NA|NA|TRBV27
TGTGCCAGCAGTAAACGGGACGGTAATGAAAAACTGTTTTTT
CASSKRDGNEKLFF
>TRBJ1-6|NA|many|TRBV3-1
TGTGCCAGCAGCCAAGTGGCACGGGCGAATTCACCCCTCCACTTT
CASSQVARANSPLHF
>TRBJ2-1|NA|NA|TRBV24-1
TGTGCCACCAGTGATCGATTCGAAAGACCCTCCTGGAATGAGCAGTTCTTC
CATSDRFERPSWNEQFF
>TRBJ2-7|NA|few|TRBV2
TGTGCCAGCAGTGACGGTCGGATGGCAGTAAGCTCCTACGAGCAGTACTTC
CASSDGRMAVSSYEQYF
>TRBJ2-1|NA|NA|TRBV9
TGTGCCAGCAGCCAGACAGGCCAAGAGACCCAGTTCTTC
CASSQTGQETQFF
>TRBJ2-1|NA|few|TRBV4-1
TGCGCCAGCAGCCAAGACCTACCGGGTCCAGGGTCGCGGAATGAGCAGTTCTTC
CASSQDLPGPGSRNEQFF
>TRBJ2-2|TRBD2|many|TRBV12-3/TRBV12-4
TGTGCCAGCAGCCTACTAGCGGGAACGGTCGGGGAGCTGTTTTTT
CASSLLAGTVGELFF
>TRBJ1-1|NA|NA|TRBV7-9
TGTGCCAGCAGCCCTTACGGAACGGGGAGCACTGAAGCTTTCTTT
CASSPYGTGSTEAFF
>TRBJ2-1|TRBD2|few|TRBV7-9
TGTGCCAGCAGCTCTTCGGCTAGCGGGTTTGTGGGCGATGAGCAGTTCTTC
CASSSSASGFVGDEQFF